This entry lists 7 T cell receptor beta chains sequenced from one sample in a study of CD8+ T cells in alopecia areata. The treatment is: oral pan-JAK inhibitor, 5-10 mg twice daily. Sequencing used cDNA as its template, made by extracting RNA and reverse transcribing it. The repertoire was sequenced with immunoSEQ multiplex PCR; TCRdb's copy has only in-frame clones and lacks some. The sample holds over 250,000 clones, 60% seen once. The source was CD4+ T cells sorted from blood, collected at week 52, from a patient treated with tofacitinib. The receptors derive from a human donor with alopecia areata.

The chain is built from TRBV5-1 and TRBJ2-7; perhaps TRBD1 as D (7 bases). Germline CDR1 and CDR2: SGHRS and YFSETQ. This CDR3 has 14 amino acids. V lost 4 bases and J lost 2, with 13 bases in between. The CDR3 spells CASSAQGGPYEQYF. The CDR3 region has the DNA TGCGCCAGCAGCGCGCAGGGGGGTCCCTACGAGCAGTACTTC.

This clone was seen more than once but under ten times. The rearrangement links TRBV5-1 to TRBJ1-5; tentatively, D is TRBD1 (6 bases). V was clipped by 0 bases and J by 4 bases, with 11 bases between them. This CDR3 spans 15 amino acids. Germline V CDR1 and CDR2: SGHRS, YFSETQ. CDR3 region: CASSLAGGRNQPQHF. CDR3 DNA sequence: TGCGCCAGCAGCTTGGCCGGGGGCCGTAATCAGCCCCAGCATTTT.

This chain connects TRBV5-6 to TRBJ2-4; no clear D. This CDR3 has 16 residues. Trimming took off 3 bases at V and 0 bases at J, with 13 bases between the two ends. Per germline, CDR1 SGHDT and CDR2 YYEEEE. CDR3 loop: CASSSQPGLAKNIQYF. As DNA, the CDR3 is TGTGCCAGCAGCTCCCAACCGGGCTTAGCCAAAAACATTCAGTACTTC.

This chain links TRBV7-2 with TRBJ2-3; 8 nucleotides align to TRBD2. This CDR3 is 17 amino acids long. The trim removed 5 bases at V and 3 bases at J, leaving 13 bases unmatched. Germline CDR1 is SGHTA and CDR2 is FQGNSA. The CDR3 DNA reads TGTGCCAGCAGCCCCCTAGTCGGGGGGGCGTTAACAGATACGCAGTATTTT. It is translated as CASSPLVGGALTDTQYF.

The J gene is TRBJ1-1, the V gene TRBV5-1; D remains ambiguous. This CDR3 is built from 16 residues. Deletions cut 2 bases from V and 1 base from J, with 15 bases between. Per the germline V gene, CDR1 is SGHRS and CDR2 is YFSETQ. The CDR3 bases are TGCGCCAGCAGCTTTGGACTTCACACGGCGAACACTGAAGCTTTCTTT. Translating it yields CASSFGLHTANTEAFF.

This clone was observed a few times. The V call is TRBV7-9, the J call TRBJ2-7; D may match TRBD1 or TRBD2 (5 bases each). The CDR3 has 14 amino acids. Trimming shortened V by 3 bases and J by 2 bases, and 11 bases separated the two germline ends. Germline lookup yields CDR1 SEHNR and CDR2 FQNEAQ (reference sequence). The CDR3 DNA reads as TGTGCCAGCAGCTTCGGGACCCTTACCTACGAGCAGTACTTC. Translation: CASSFGTLTYEQYF.

The gene calls are TRBV5-6 and TRBJ2-5, with 7 bases aligning to TRBD2. Germline CDR1 is SGHDT and CDR2 is YYEEEE. After removal of 2 bases from V and 0 bases from J, the junction contained 4 bases not matched to a gene. This CDR3 is built from 15 residues. CDR3 nucleotide sequence: TGTGCCAGCAGCTTCCCAGCGGGGCACCAAGAGACCCAGTACTTC. Translating it yields CASSFPAGHQETQYF.